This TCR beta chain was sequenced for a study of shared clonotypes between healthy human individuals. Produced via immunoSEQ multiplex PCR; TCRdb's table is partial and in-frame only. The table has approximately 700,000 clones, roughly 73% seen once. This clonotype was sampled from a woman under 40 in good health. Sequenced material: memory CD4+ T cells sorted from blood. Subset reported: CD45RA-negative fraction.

The CDR3 nucleotides read TGCAGCGTTACAGGGTGGGACTACGAGCAGTACTTC. This encodes CSVTGWDYEQYF. The J gene is TRBJ2-7, the V gene TRBV29-1; TRBD1 might be the D (6 bases). The V end was cut by 5 bases, the J end by 3 bases, with 11 bases between. In germline, CDR1 is SQVTM, CDR2 ANQGSEA. This CDR3 has 12 amino acids.